The 25 T cell receptor beta chains below were found in one sample sequenced in a study of shared clonotypes between healthy human individuals. Method: immunoSEQ multiplex PCR; TCRdb's copy keeps in-frame clones and lacks some. The sample has about 100,000 clones, around 64% seen once; the top ten hold almost 25%. Sequencing used memory CD8+ T cells sorted from blood. Subset denoted: CD45RO+ cells pooled with CCR7-negative TemRA cells. These receptors all come from a woman aged 25 to 39 in good health.

This clone was detected once. V gene TRBV10-3 combines with J gene TRBJ1-5; D may be TRBD1 (5 bases). CDR3 length equals 13 residues. The V gene lost 4 bases and the J gene lost 9 bases, with 13 bases spanning the gap. Germline CDR1 is ENHRY and CDR2 is SYGVKD. CDR3 protein: CAISGQGPPPQHF. The CDR3 nucleotides read TGTGCCATCAGTGGGCAGGGACCCCCGCCCCAGCATTTT.

The chain employs TRBV2 and TRBJ1-4, with D unclear. The CDR3 has 13 amino acids. V was trimmed by 6 bases and J by 8 bases, leaving 13 bases between them. CDR1 is SNHLY and CDR2 is FYNNEI in the germline V gene. CDR3 sequence reads: CASRGTWREKLFF. The CDR3 DNA reads as TGTGCCAGCAGAGGAACATGGAGGGAAAAACTGTTTTTT.

The genes are TRBV5-1 and TRBJ1-2; D not resolved. The germline V gene encodes CDR1 SGHRS and CDR2 YFSETQ. Trimming removed 3 bases from V and 4 bases from J, with 13 bases in between. The CDR3 is 14 residues long. In nucleotides, the CDR3 is TGCGCCAGCAGCTCCGGACGGAGCCTCTATGGCTACACCTTC. This encodes CASSSGRSLYGYTF.

With respect to this clone: At one end, the junction sequence differs from germline, possibly due to a read error. The chain recombines TRBV25-1 with TRBJ1-6; no definite D call. This CDR3 spans 16 amino acids. CDR1 is MGHDK and CDR2 is SYGVNS in the germline V gene. The CDR3 DNA is TGCGCTAGTTCGGCTGCCGGGGAGTCCTATAATTCACCCCTCCACTTT. As protein: CASSAAGESYNSPLHF.

This clone was recorded at least ten times. The chain combines TRBV25-1 with TRBJ2-7; TRBD2 matches 10 bases. The CDR3 spans 15 residues. The trim removed 3 bases at V and 6 bases at J, leaving 8 bases unmatched. Germline V gene sequence: CDR1 MGHDK, CDR2 SYGVNS. CDR3 bases: TGTGCCAGCAGTGATGTAGCGGGAGGCCCCACCGAGCAGTACTTC. Translation gives CASSDVAGGPTEQYF.

This clone was detected only a few times. The chain employs TRBV11-2 and TRBJ1-1, with D uncertain. Germline CDR1 and CDR2: SGHAT and FQNNGV. Between the trimmed V and J ends, which lost 5 bases and 2 bases, there was a span of 9 bases. The CDR3 is 13 residues long. CDR3 loop: CASSVQRNTEAFF. The DNA for the CDR3 is TGTGCCAGCAGCGTACAGCGTAACACTGAAGCTTTCTTT.

This sequence joins TRBV11-3 and TRBJ2-1, with 14 bases aligning to TRBD2. V lost 5 bases, J lost 8 bases, and 8 bases stayed unmatched. CDR1 and CDR2 from the germline V gene are SGHNT and YENEEA. CDR3 length equals 16 residues. The CDR3 DNA reads as TGTGCCAGCAGCCCAGGGACTAGCGGGAGTAAAGATGAGCAGTTCTTC. Amino acids: CASSPGTSGSKDEQFF.

This clone was detected only a few times. V usage is TRBV5-4 and J usage is TRBJ1-1; D is possibly TRBD1 (6 bases). CDR1 SGHNT and CDR2 YYREEE come from the germline V gene (reference sequence). The V end was cut by 4 bases, the J end by 2 bases, with 12 bases between. This CDR3 spans 14 amino acids. The CDR3 loop is CASSPTGHNTEAFF. In DNA, the CDR3 is TGTGCCAGCAGCCCCACGGGACACAACACTGAAGCTTTCTTT. Together with reference TRBV5-4 and TRBJ1-1, the CDR3 gives the full variable domain: ETGVTQSPTHLIKTRGQQVTLRCSSQSGHNTVSWYQQALGQGPQFIFQYYREEENGRGNFPPRFSGLQFPNYSSELNVNALELDDSALYLCASSPTGHNTEAFFGQGTRLTVV.

The chain joins TRBV29-1 to TRBJ1-1, with D perhaps TRBD1 (6 bases). This CDR3 has 14 amino acids. Germline values: CDR1 SQVTM, CDR2 ANQGSEA. V was trimmed by 4 bases and J by 0 bases, leaving 12 bases between them. Written as DNA, the CDR3 is TGCAGCGTTGTTGGACAGAACGTGAACACTGAAGCTTTCTTT. Translation gives CSVVGQNVNTEAFF.

V gene TRBV5-6 combines with J gene TRBJ1-1; D might be TRBD1 (5 bases). CDR3 length: 13 residues. V gave up 9 bases and J gave up 1 base, with 13 bases separating them. Germline CDR1 is SGHDT and CDR2 is YYEEEE. The CDR3 sequence is CATQLQGNTEAFF. The CDR3 bases are TGTGCCACCCAGCTTCAGGGGAACACTGAAGCTTTCTTT.

The rearrangement uses TRBV28 and TRBJ2-5, with 12 bases lining up with TRBD2. The end of the DNA is better explained by TRBJ2-7, so the J call may be wrong. Germline-derived CDR1 and CDR2 are MDHEN and SYDVKM. There are 16 residues in the CDR3. The CDR3 is CASRRTRLAGASEQYF. In DNA form, the CDR3 reads TGTGCCAGCAGGCGGACGAGACTAGCGGGAGCATCCGAGCAGTACTTC.

The genes are TRBV5-6 and TRBJ2-7, with D perhaps given as TRBD1 or TRBD2 (5 bases each). V was pared by 6 bases and J by 4 bases, with 23 bases between. CDR3 size: 16 residues. Germline assignment: CDR1 SGHDT and CDR2 YYEEEE. Here the CDR3 reads CASTLGGPGDRYEQYF. Written as DNA, the CDR3 is TGTGCCAGCACCCTTGGGGGACCCGGCGACCGTTACGAGCAGTACTTC. The variable domain in full, completed from reference TRBV5-6 and TRBJ2-7, reads DAGVTQSPTHLIKTRGQQVTLRCSPKSGHDTVSWYQQALGQGPQFIFQYYEEEERQRGNFPDRFSGHQFPNYSSELNVNALLLGDSALYLCASTLGGPGDRYEQYFGPGTRLTVT.

This chain uses TRBV25-1 with TRBJ2-2; perhaps TRBD1 as D (6 bases). This CDR3 contains 16 residues. Trimming pared 2 bases from V and 8 bases from J, leaving 18 bases between. CDR1 MGHDK and CDR2 SYGVNS come from the germline V gene. This CDR3 reads CASSEVSGQGMGELFF. The CDR3 nucleotides read TGTGCCAGCAGTGAAGTCTCCGGGCAGGGGATGGGGGAGCTGTTTTTT.

The chain is built from TRBV18 and TRBJ2-7, with TRBD1 matching 8 bases. Germline V gene data show CDR1 as KGHSH and CDR2 as LQKENI. The V segment lost 3 bases and the J segment 6 bases; nucleotides outside the gene matches: 13. The CDR3 is 16 amino acids. This CDR3 is CASSPGRQGRKVEQYF. The CDR3 DNA follows: TGTGCCAGCTCACCCGGAAGACAGGGGCGAAAAGTCGAGCAGTACTTC.

The V and J genes are TRBV5-1 and TRBJ1-1; D gene uncertain. The CDR3 consists of 14 residues. Trimming cost V 2 bases and J 5 bases, with 13 bases left between them. Germline V CDR1 and CDR2: SGHRS, YFSETQ. Here the CDR3 DNA reads TGCGCCAGCAGCTTCAATCGGATAGGAACTGAAGCTTTCTTT. Protein: CASSFNRIGTEAFF.

The J gene is TRBJ2-6, the V gene TRBV30; no firm D call. This CDR3 contains 13 residues. Trimming shortened V by 0 bases and J by 2 bases, and 2 bases separated the two germline ends. Germline V gene lookup returns CDR1 GTSNPN and CDR2 SVGIG (reference sequence). The DNA for the CDR3 is TGTGCCTGGAGTGTCCCTGGGGCCAACGTCCTGACTTTC. Protein product: CAWSVPGANVLTF.

The chain links TRBV4-1 to TRBJ2-1; D is undetermined. V lost 5 bases to trimming and J lost 0 bases, with 14 bases between them. Germline loops: CDR1 MGHRA, CDR2 YSYEKL. The CDR3 covers 16 residues. Here the CDR3 DNA reads TGCGCCAGCAGCGAACGAGGAATTTCCTCCTACAATGAGCAGTTCTTC. Its protein is CASSERGISSYNEQFF.

The V and J genes are TRBV7-9 and TRBJ2-7; D is undetermined. With 8 bases removed from V and 0 bases from J, the gap between germline ends came to 17 bases. Germline V gene lookup returns CDR1 SEHNR and CDR2 FQNEAQ (reference sequence). CDR3 length: 15 amino acids. Here the CDR3 DNA reads TGTGCCAGCTTAAACACGGATACGAGCTCCTACGAGCAGTACTTC. It yields the protein CASLNTDTSSYEQYF.

This clone was seen only a few times. The chain employs TRBV10-1 and TRBJ1-5, with D possibly being TRBD1 (5 bases). V gave up 0 bases and J gave up 5 bases, with 23 bases separating them. This CDR3 has 19 residues. Germline V gene lookup returns CDR1 WNHNN and CDR2 SYGVQD (reference sequence). The CDR3 coding sequence is TGCGCCAGCAGTGAGTCGGCCCCCACACGACAGCGGACCGATCAGCCCCAGCATTTT. This encodes CASSESAPTRQRTDQPQHF.

V usage is TRBV28 and J usage is TRBJ2-1; D is possibly TRBD1 (5 bases). The CDR3 runs 15 residues. Per germline, CDR1 MDHEN and CDR2 SYDVKM. Trimming stripped 6 bases from V and 0 bases from J, with 12 bases between. The CDR3 spells CASSQGLSSYNEQFF. The DNA for the CDR3 is TGTGCCAGCAGCCAGGGATTGAGCTCCTACAATGAGCAGTTCTTC.

The gene calls are TRBV7-9 and TRBJ2-5; 9 bases are a match to TRBD1. V lost 3 bases and J lost 3; bases outside the gene matches: 5. The CDR3 has 15 amino acids. Germline V lookup: CDR1 SEHNR, CDR2 FQNEAQ (reference sequence). The CDR3 spells CASSLRWDREETQYF. DNA of the CDR3: TGTGCCAGCAGCTTGAGATGGGACAGGGAAGAGACCCAGTACTTC.

This clone was picked up one time. The gene calls are TRBV5-1 and TRBJ2-1; D unresolved. CDR1 and CDR2 from the germline V gene are SGHRS and YFSETQ. V lost 4 bases, J lost 4 bases, and 9 bases lay in between. CDR3 length: 13 amino acids. This chain's CDR3 is CASSVNGYNEQFF. CDR3 nucleotide sequence: TGCGCCAGCAGCGTGAACGGGTACAATGAGCAGTTCTTC.

This clone was detected once. The V and J genes are TRBV10-2 and TRBJ2-2; 12 positions agree with TRBD2. The CDR3 runs 15 residues. Trimming cost V 5 bases and J 3 bases; bases outside gene matches: 1. In germline, CDR1 is WSHSY, CDR2 SAAADI. In nucleotides, the CDR3 is TGCGCCAGCAGTCGGACTAGCGGGGACACCGGGGAGCTGTTTTTT. Protein sequence: CASSRTSGDTGELFF.

The genes are TRBV7-9 and TRBJ2-7, with no clear D. The CDR3 extends over 15 amino acids. V lost 1 base and J lost 4, with 14 bases in between. Germline CDR1 is SEHNR and CDR2 is FQNEAQ (reference sequence). In DNA, the CDR3 is TGTGCCAGCAGCTTAGTCCGACAATCAATATACGAGCAGTACTTC. Protein product: CASSLVRQSIYEQYF.

The chain uses TRBV6-5 and TRBJ2-3; 8 bases line up with TRBD2. This CDR3 spans 15 amino acids. V was pared by 6 bases and J by 6 bases, with 11 bases of the junction left unmatched. Germline-derived CDR1 and CDR2 are MNHEY and SVGAGI. CDR3: CASRAGGAQGDTQYF. CDR3 in DNA: TGTGCCAGCAGGGCGGGGGGAGCCCAAGGGGATACGCAGTATTTT.